Shown below are 23 T cell receptor beta chains from a single sample sequenced in a study of blood T cell repertoires in COVID-19. Libraries were prepared by immunoSEQ multiplex PCR; TCRdb keeps only in-frame clonotypes and omits some of them. The data hold hundreds of thousands of clones, with 90% observed a single time. Material: PBMCs or T cells enriched from blood (not recorded which). The source is a man aged 30-40 years who had been exposed to COVID-19.

The gene calls are TRBV11-3 and TRBJ2-1, with D perhaps TRBD1 (6 bases). The CDR3 runs 14 residues. Per the germline V gene, CDR1 is SGHNT and CDR2 is YENEEA. V lost 8 bases and J 4 bases, leaving 15 bases between the germline ends. Here the CDR3 DNA reads TGTGCCAGCGGGGAGTCAGGGGTTTACAATGAGCAGTTCTTC. Its protein is CASGESGVYNEQFF.

The chain links TRBV7-2 to TRBJ1-6, with D perhaps matching TRBD1 (5 bases). The V gene's germline CDR1 is SGHTA and CDR2 FQGNSA. Trimming removed 5 bases from V and 9 bases from J, with 17 bases in between. CDR3 length: 15 amino acids. The CDR3: CASSPRWQGGSPLHF. In nucleotides, the CDR3 is TGTGCCAGCAGCCCAAGGTGGCAGGGTGGTTCACCCCTCCACTTT. Full variable domain (remainder filled in from reference TRBV7-2 and TRBJ1-6): GAGVSQSPSNKVTEKGKDVELRCDPISGHTALYWYRQSLGQGLEFLIYFQGNSAPDKSGLPSDRFSAERTGGSVSTLTIQRTQQEDSAVYLCASSPRWQGGSPLHFGNGTRLTVT.

The chain joins TRBV18 to TRBJ1-1; no reliable D call. The V gene lost 3 bases and the J gene lost 4 bases, with 21 bases spanning the gap. CDR3 size: 17 residues. The germline V gene has CDR1 KGHSH and CDR2 LQKENI. CDR3 residues: CASSPSATNQRVTEAFF. In DNA form, the CDR3 reads TGTGCCAGCTCACCTTCTGCTACGAACCAGAGGGTCACTGAAGCTTTCTTT.

This chain uses TRBV4-2 with TRBJ1-3; tentative D call: TRBD1 (6 bases). With 4 bases removed from V and 0 bases from J, the gap between germline ends came to 13 bases. In germline, CDR1 is LGHNA, CDR2 YNFKEQ. The CDR3 sequence is 16 residues long. This CDR3 reads CASSPWDTDSGNTIYF. In nucleotides, the CDR3 is TGTGCCAGCAGCCCGTGGGACACCGACTCTGGAAACACCATATATTTT.

The chain joins TRBV6-1 to TRBJ1-4; D possibly corresponds to TRBD1 (6 bases). With 4 bases removed from V and 6 bases from J, the gap between germline ends came to 21 bases. The CDR3 spans 17 residues. Germline V CDR1 and CDR2: MNHNS, SASEGT. Written as DNA, the CDR3 is TGTGCCAGCAGTGTTTCACTTGGGGGCGGTAGACATGAAAAACTGTTTTTT. It encodes CASSVSLGGGRHEKLFF.

This chain joins TRBV30 and TRBJ1-5; 9 bases fit TRBD1. The CDR3 length is 14 residues. V trimming: 1 base; J trimming: 5 bases; junction bases outside the gene matches: 3. Per germline, CDR1 GTSNPN and CDR2 SVGIG (reference sequence). CDR3 residues: CAWSADRGDQPQHF. DNA of the CDR3: TGTGCCTGGAGTGCCGACAGGGGGGATCAGCCCCAGCATTTT.

This clone was counted only a few times. The chain has TRBV2 and TRBJ1-2, with no clear D. V was pared by 5 bases and J by 3 bases, with 10 bases between. In germline, CDR1 is SNHLY, CDR2 FYNNEI. The CDR3 runs 13 residues. As DNA, the CDR3 is TGTGCCAGCAGTTTTCATTCGGACTATGGCTACACCTTC. Translated, it gives CASSFHSDYGYTF.

The rearrangement links TRBV27 to TRBJ1-6, with D maybe TRBD1 (5 bases). V lost 5 bases and J 5 bases, leaving 16 bases between the germline ends. CDR1 MNHEY and CDR2 SMNVEV come from the germline V gene (reference sequence). This CDR3 comprises 16 residues. The CDR3 loop reads CASSDEGEENNSPLHF. CDR3 in DNA: TGTGCCAGCAGTGATGAAGGGGAAGAGAATAATTCACCCCTCCACTTT.

The CDR3 sequence is CASSLGAGGVEQYF. The CDR3 nucleotides are TGCGCCAGCAGCTTGGGGGCTGGAGGAGTCGAGCAGTACTTC. This rearrangement joins TRBV5-1 to TRBJ2-7; tentatively, D is TRBD2 (5 bases). V was shortened by 0 bases and J by 6 bases, with 13 bases between the two germline ends. The CDR3 contains 14 residues. Germline CDR1 SGHRS, CDR2 YFSETQ. Using reference TRBV5-1 and TRBJ2-7 for the parts outside the CDR3, the full variable domain is KAGVTQTPRYLIKTRGQQVTLSCSPISGHRSVSWYQQTPGQGLQFLFEYFSETQRNKGNFPGRFSGRQFSNSRSEMNVSTLELGDSALYLCASSLGAGGVEQYFGPGTRLTVT.

The chain recombines TRBV5-1 with TRBJ2-3; 13 bases are a match to TRBD2. CDR1 SGHRS and CDR2 YFSETQ come from the germline V gene. The CDR3 loop spans 17 amino acids. J gave up 0 bases and V 4 bases, and 5 bases lay outside the gene matches. The CDR3 here is CASSPGLAGISTDTQYF. The CDR3 coding sequence is TGCGCCAGCAGCCCGGGACTAGCGGGGATTAGCACAGATACGCAGTATTTT.

This clone was seen only once. The gene calls are TRBV3-1 (or the pseudogene TRBV3-2) and TRBJ2-7, with a weak D call TRBD2 (6 bases). V was trimmed by 2 bases and J by 4 bases, leaving 12 bases between them. This CDR3 comprises 14 residues. The germline CDR1 and CDR2 sequences are LGHDT and YNNKEL (reference sequence). CDR3: CASSQWGEQYEQYF. CDR3 coding DNA: TGTGCCAGCAGCCAATGGGGGGAGCAATACGAGCAGTACTTC.

The V call is TRBV7-5, the J call TRBJ1-1; the D call in the table, TRBD1, was not verified against the DNA. TRBV7-5 has pseudogene status. The CDR3 has 18 amino acids. In DNA form, the CDR3 reads TGTGTCAGAAGCCCCGACGCGGACAGGGGGCTTAGGAACACTGAAGCTTTCTTT. It is translated as CVRSPDADRGLRNTEAFF.

This clone was found once. The J gene is TRBJ2-5, the V gene TRBV3-1 (or the pseudogene TRBV3-2), with 10 positions matching TRBD2. This CDR3 region has 15 residues. V shed 1 base and J 3 bases; nucleotides not matched to a gene: 2. CDR1 is LGHDT and CDR2 is YNNKEL in the germline V gene (reference sequence). DNA of the CDR3: TGTGCCAGCAGCCAAGGACTAGCGGGTAAAGAGACCCAGTACTTC. Protein sequence: CASSQGLAGKETQYF.

This clone showed up just once. The chain combines TRBV2 with TRBJ2-7; D is perhaps TRBD1 (6 bases). The V end was cut by 4 bases, the J end by 4 bases, with 14 bases between. The germline CDR1 and CDR2 sequences are SNHLY and FYNNEI. The CDR3 has 14 amino acids. The DNA of the CDR3 is TGTGCCAGCAGTGTGAACAGGGTTGGGTACGAGCAGTACTTC. Translated: CASSVNRVGYEQYF.

The chain couples TRBV29-1 to TRBJ1-2; 7 nucleotides agree with TRBD1. The length of the CDR3 is 13 residues. Germline V gene lookup returns CDR1 SQVTM and CDR2 ANQGSEA. The J segment lost 5 bases and the V segment lost 5 bases, leaving 8 bases of the junction unmatched. The CDR3 DNA is TGCAGCGTTCGACAGGGTTCGGAGTATGGCTACACCTTC. It yields the protein CSVRQGSEYGYTF.

This clone was seen only once. The chain links TRBV5-6 to TRBJ1-6; D is perhaps TRBD1 (5 bases). Trimming cost V 3 bases and J 7 bases, with 8 bases left between them. Germline assignment: CDR1 SGHDT and CDR2 YYEEEE. This CDR3 contains 13 residues. The CDR3 here is CASSSGGNSPLHF. The CDR3 nucleotides are TGTGCCAGCAGCTCCGGGGGGAATTCACCCCTCCACTTT.

The V gene is TRBV6-5, the J gene TRBJ2-7, with no clear D. The germline V gene has CDR1 MNHEY and CDR2 SVGAGI. The ends were cut back, 5 bases at V and 0 bases at J, with 11 bases in the middle. The CDR3 contains 14 residues. The CDR3 protein is CASSRVDDSYEQYF. The CDR3 DNA reads as TGTGCCAGCAGTCGGGTTGACGACTCCTACGAGCAGTACTTC.

In its sample, this clone was seen once. This chain uses TRBV10-1 with TRBJ1-1; 7 bases are a match to TRBD1. With 8 bases clipped from V and 7 bases from J, the junction kept 19 bases outside the gene matches. CDR1 and CDR2 (germline): WNHNN, SYGVQD (reference sequence). The CDR3 has 16 residues. The CDR3 is CASVNRPEAGGFEAFF. The CDR3 region has the DNA TGCGCCAGCGTTAACCGTCCCGAGGCAGGGGGTTTTGAAGCTTTCTTT.

The chain combines TRBV11-2 with TRBJ2-1, with TRBD2 matching over 12 bases. The germline gives CDR1 SGHAT, CDR2 FQNNGV. The CDR3 covers 16 residues. J was trimmed by 5 bases and V by 7 bases; bases with no gene match: 9. CDR3 protein: CASNTASGGANNEQFF. Written as DNA, the CDR3 is TGTGCCAGCAACACTGCTAGCGGGGGGGCCAACAATGAGCAGTTCTTC.

The chain links TRBV7-3 to TRBJ2-3; TRBD2 aligns across 8 bases. Germline lookup yields CDR1 SGHTA and CDR2 FQGTGA. The CDR3 sequence is 14 residues long. V lost 0 bases, J lost 4 bases, and 0 bases stayed unmatched. The CDR3 loop reads CASSLTSGADTQYF. The CDR3 coding sequence is TGTGCCAGCAGCTTAACTAGCGGGGCAGATACGCAGTATTTT.

The V call is TRBV7-9, the J call TRBJ1-3; D uncertain. This CDR3 is built from 14 residues. V was pared by 4 bases and J by 3 bases, with 10 bases between. Germline V gives CDR1 SEHNR, CDR2 FQNEAQ (reference sequence). The CDR3 DNA sequence: TGTGCCAGCAGCTATCAGGAGGTTGGAAACACCATATATTTT. Translation gives CASSYQEVGNTIYF.

This chain connects TRBV12-5 to TRBJ2-5; D perhaps matches TRBD1 (7 bases). The CDR3 consists of 13 residues. V lost 6 bases and J 4 bases, leaving 12 bases between the germline ends. The germline gives CDR1 LGHNT, CDR2 FRNRAP. The CDR3 coding sequence is TGTGCTAGTGGGGGGACAGCGGGAGAGACCCAGTACTTC. This encodes CASGGTAGETQYF.

V usage is TRBV5-4 and J usage is TRBJ2-7, with 8 bases matching TRBD1. V trimming: 1 base; J trimming: 2 bases; junction bases outside the gene matches: 2. The CDR3 has 14 amino acids. Per the germline V gene, CDR1 is SGHNT and CDR2 is YYREEE (reference sequence). CDR3 residues: CASSLPDRAYEQYF. CDR3 bases: TGTGCCAGCAGCTTGCCGGACAGGGCCTACGAGCAGTACTTC.